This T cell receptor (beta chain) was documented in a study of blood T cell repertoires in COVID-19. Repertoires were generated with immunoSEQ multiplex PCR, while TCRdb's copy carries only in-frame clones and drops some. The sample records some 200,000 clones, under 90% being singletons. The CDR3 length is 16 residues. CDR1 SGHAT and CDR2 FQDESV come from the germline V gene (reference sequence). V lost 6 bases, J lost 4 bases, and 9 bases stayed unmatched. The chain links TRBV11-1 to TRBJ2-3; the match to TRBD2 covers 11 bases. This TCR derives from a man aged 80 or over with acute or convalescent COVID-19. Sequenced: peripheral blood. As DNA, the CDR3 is TGTGCCAGCAGTCCTCGACTAGCGGGATCGGCAGATACGCAGTATTTT. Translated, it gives CASSPRLAGSADTQYF.